This T cell receptor (beta chain) was identified in a study of Ad26.COV2.S vaccination and SARS-CoV-2 variants. Study-level information: By the intramuscular route, Ad26.COV2.S was given once, or twice 56 days apart.

The CDR3 has 15 residues. From germline, CDR1 is LNHDA and CDR2 SQIVND (reference sequence). V dropped 5 bases and J dropped 3; count of bases not matched to a gene: 3. Data came from immunoSEQ multiplex PCR; TCRdb stores just in-frame clones and leaves some out. The sample has fewer than 800,000 clones; roughly 90% are singletons. Treatment here: some 20 received Ad26.COV2.S at low or high dose, single or two shots; several received placebo; per-sample allocation not given. Samples analyzed were those drawn on day 63 after the first vaccine or placebo injection. Points from the study as a whole: It was reported that spike-specific CD8+ and CD4+ T cell responses were substantially broad after vaccination. Placebo recipients showed lower spike-specific TCR breadth than vaccinees.

This clone was picked up one time. The antigen remains undetermined. The sequencing used peripheral blood, collected in a trial of Ad26.COV2.S vaccine versus placebo. The chain combines TRBV19 with TRBJ2-1, with TRBD2 identical over 11 bases. The origin of this receptor is a person aged 18-60 years who received the Ad26.COV2.S COVID-19 vaccine or a placebo. CDR3 sequence reads: CASSAGTSGYNEQFF. The CDR3 DNA is TGTGCCAGTAGTGCCGGGACTAGCGGCTACAATGAGCAGTTCTTC.